This T cell receptor beta chain was sequenced for a study of T cells in Graves' hyperthyroidism and ophthalmopathy. Amplification yielded TCR beta CDR3 regions, with RNA transcripts as the source. Primed by the HTBI set, a first-round RT-PCR was run on the TCR CDR3. MiXCR, applied by TCRdb to the multiplex PCR reads, yields one record per CDR3 protein. The data show roughly 710,000 distinct CDR3 sequences, with about a third seen just once and roughly 31% held by the top ten. CDR1 is SGDLS, CDR2 YYNGEE, per germline. Trimming pared 0 bases from V and 0 bases from J, leaving 7 bases between. The length of the CDR3 is 16 residues. Stable hyperthyroidism: no ophthalmopathy progression over 18 months of follow-up.

The sample taken for sequencing was blood. The TCR comes from a middle-aged woman with Graves' hyperthyroidism. The chain uses TRBV9 and TRBJ1-6; D not certain. The CDR3 DNA follows: TGTGCCAGCAGCGTAGGAGGAAGCTCCTATAATTCACCCCTCCACTTT. Protein sequence: CASSVGGSSYNSPLHF.